The rows below give T cell receptor beta chains drawn from one sample of a study of cytomegalovirus exposure and HLA in healthy donors. Assay: immunoSEQ multiplex PCR; the TCRdb copy retains only in-frame clones and omits some. Altogether roughly 130,000 clones are present, around 83% being singletons, with the ten largest covering 2.5% to 3.5%. The sample taken for sequencing was PBMCs. These receptors all come from a woman aged 18 to 35 in good health and CMV-seropositive. The CDR3 runs from the conserved cysteine through the conserved F or W. Each record gives: D gene, J gene, V gene, CDR3 protein. A D gene is named only where the DNA matches it firmly.

D: TRBD1; J: TRBJ1-2; V: TRBV5-4; CDR3: CASSLRQGLNYGYTF
D: -; J: TRBJ1-1; V: TRBV5-1; CDR3: CASSSRGGSEAFF
D: -; J: TRBJ1-5; V: TRBV7-6; CDR3: CASSLAGEGQPQHF
D: -; J: TRBJ1-6; V: TRBV5-1; CDR3: CASTLENPYNSPLHF
D: -; J: TRBJ2-1; V: TRBV4-2; CDR3: CASSPQFSGSSYNEQFF
D: TRBD1; J: TRBJ2-1; V: TRBV2; CDR3: CASSGGGQGGGNEQFF
D: TRBD1; J: TRBJ2-7; V: TRBV25-1; CDR3: CASSAPGQGAGNEQYF
D: -; J: TRBJ2-7; V: TRBV9; CDR3: CASSVTGSAVYEQYF
D: -; J: TRBJ2-6; V: TRBV19; CDR3: CASLEHSGANVLTF
D: -; J: TRBJ1-5; V: TRBV18; CDR3: CASSSNRAQPQHF
D: TRBD1; J: TRBJ2-1; V: TRBV10-2; CDR3: CASRDRTSLTQFF
D: -; J: TRBJ1-4; V: TRBV7-6; CDR3: CASSSLEVEKLFF
D: TRBD2; J: TRBJ2-6; V: TRBV7-8; CDR3: CASSAPGLDFSGANVLTF
D: -; J: TRBJ2-2; V: TRBV28; CDR3: CASSLGAFTGELFF
D: -; J: TRBJ2-5; V: TRBV5-4; CDR3: CASSSSLRGETQYF
D: -; J: TRBJ2-5; V: TRBV10-3; CDR3: CAISETTGNQETQYF
D: TRBD1; J: TRBJ2-7; V: TRBV7-9; CDR3: CASSLWTGGSSALYEQYF
D: TRBD1; J: TRBJ1-2; V: TRBV19; CDR3: CASRRGTGNSRAYGYTF
D: -; J: TRBJ1-1; V: TRBV4-1; CDR3: CASSQEPGENTEAFF
D: TRBD1; J: TRBJ2-2; V: TRBV19; CDR3: CASSRARDRVYLDTGELFF
D: TRBD1; J: TRBJ1-5; V: TRBV2; CDR3: CASSETGVSNQPQHF
D: TRBD1; J: TRBJ1-2; V: TRBV9; CDR3: CASSDGGQGARYGYTF
D: -; J: TRBJ1-2; V: TRBV27; CDR3: CASSLGGAYGYTF
D: -; J: TRBJ2-3; V: TRBV28; CDR3: CASSRGGSTDTQYF
D: -; J: TRBJ1-2; V: TRBV6-6; CDR3: CASSYSGGRDGYTF
D: TRBD2; J: TRBJ2-3; V: TRBV19; CDR3: CASSPLAGGPDTQYF
D: -; J: TRBJ1-2; V: TRBV2; CDR3: CASSQETYGYTF
D: TRBD2; J: TRBJ2-6; V: TRBV7-3; CDR3: CASSMGGAGANVLTF
D: TRBD2; J: TRBJ2-1; V: TRBV2; CDR3: CASRATSGGTGEQFF
D: -; J: TRBJ2-3; V: TRBV7-6; CDR3: CASSLPSASTDTQYF
D: TRBD2; J: TRBJ2-1; V: TRBV9; CDR3: CASSVAGTSGGVSGEQFF
D: TRBD1; J: TRBJ2-3; V: TRBV29-1; CDR3: CSVGTGTPDTQYF
D: -; J: TRBJ2-7; V: TRBV5-1; CDR3: CASSLDQGYSEQYF
D: -; J: TRBJ2-5; V: TRBV25-1; CDR3: CASSEDRDTLYQETQYF
D: TRBD2; J: TRBJ2-2; V: TRBV7-9; CDR3: CATLPPGLAGANTGELFF
D: -; J: TRBJ2-2; V: TRBV2; CDR3: CASSRGGTGELFF
D: TRBD1; J: TRBJ2-7; V: TRBV4-1; CDR3: CASSQDFGTGGYEQYF
D: TRBD1; J: TRBJ1-2; V: TRBV11-2; CDR3: CASSYTNRGVYGYTF
D: -; J: TRBJ2-3; V: TRBV5-4; CDR3: CASSSRTATDTQYF
D: -; J: TRBJ2-3; V: TRBV29-1; CDR3: CSVALPGPDTQYF
D: -; J: TRBJ2-3; V: TRBV4-2; CDR3: CASSQDRGGTRPPDTQYF
D: -; J: TRBJ1-5; V: TRBV25-1; CDR3: CASSDGTNQDQPQHF